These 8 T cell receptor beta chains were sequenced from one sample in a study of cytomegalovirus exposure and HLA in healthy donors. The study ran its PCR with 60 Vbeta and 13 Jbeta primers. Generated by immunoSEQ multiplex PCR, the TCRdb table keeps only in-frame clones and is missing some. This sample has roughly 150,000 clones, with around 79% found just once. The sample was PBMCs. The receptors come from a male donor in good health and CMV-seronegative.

The CDR3 is CASSSGVYEQYF. CDR3 in DNA: TGTGCCAGCAGTTCAGGCGTCTACGAGCAGTACTTC. This rearrangement joins TRBV6-6 to TRBJ2-7; D ambiguous. The CDR3 has 12 residues. The ends were cut back, 4 bases at V and 3 bases at J, with 7 bases in the middle. CDR1 and CDR2 (germline): MNHNY, SVGAGI (reference sequence).

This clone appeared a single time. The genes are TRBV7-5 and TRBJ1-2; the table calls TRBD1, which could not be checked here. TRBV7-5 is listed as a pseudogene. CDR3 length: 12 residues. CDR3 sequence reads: CARSTFNYGYTF. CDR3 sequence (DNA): TGTGCCAGAAGCACATTTAACTATGGCTACACCTTC.

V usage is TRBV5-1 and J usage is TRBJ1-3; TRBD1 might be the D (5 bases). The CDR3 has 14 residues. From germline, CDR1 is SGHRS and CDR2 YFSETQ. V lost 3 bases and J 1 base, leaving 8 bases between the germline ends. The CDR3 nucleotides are TGCGCCAGCAGCTCTTCAGGGTCTGGAAACACCATATATTTT. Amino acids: CASSSSGSGNTIYF. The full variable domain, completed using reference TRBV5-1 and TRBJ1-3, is KAGVTQTPRYLIKTRGQQVTLSCSPISGHRSVSWYQQTPGQGLQFLFEYFSETQRNKGNFPGRFSGRQFSNSRSEMNVSTLELGDSALYLCASSSSGSGNTIYFGEGSWLTVV.

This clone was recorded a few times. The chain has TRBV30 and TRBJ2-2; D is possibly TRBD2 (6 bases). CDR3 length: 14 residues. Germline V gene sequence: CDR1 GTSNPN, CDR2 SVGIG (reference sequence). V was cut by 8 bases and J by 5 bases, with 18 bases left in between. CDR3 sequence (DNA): TGTGCCAGGTCCTCCGGGACTTTAACCGGGGAGCTGTTTTTT. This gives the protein CARSSGTLTGELFF.

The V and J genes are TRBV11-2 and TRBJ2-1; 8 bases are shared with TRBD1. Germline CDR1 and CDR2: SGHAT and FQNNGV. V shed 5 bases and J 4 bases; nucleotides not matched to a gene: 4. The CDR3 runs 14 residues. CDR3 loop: CASSMDRVYNEQFF. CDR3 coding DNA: TGTGCCAGCAGCATGGACAGGGTGTACAATGAGCAGTTCTTC.

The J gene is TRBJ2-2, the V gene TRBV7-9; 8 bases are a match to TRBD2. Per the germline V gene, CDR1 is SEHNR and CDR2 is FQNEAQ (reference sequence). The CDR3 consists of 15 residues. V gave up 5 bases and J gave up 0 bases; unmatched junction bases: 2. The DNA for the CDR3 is TGTGCCAGCAGCCGTAGCGGGGCGAACACCGGGGAGCTGTTTTTT. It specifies CASSRSGANTGELFF.

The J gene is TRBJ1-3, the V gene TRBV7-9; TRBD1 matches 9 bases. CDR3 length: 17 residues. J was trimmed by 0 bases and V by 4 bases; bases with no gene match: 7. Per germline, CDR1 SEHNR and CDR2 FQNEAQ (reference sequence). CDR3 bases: TGTGCCAGCAGCTGGCGGGACAGGGACACCTCTGGAAACACCATATATTTT. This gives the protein CASSWRDRDTSGNTIYF.

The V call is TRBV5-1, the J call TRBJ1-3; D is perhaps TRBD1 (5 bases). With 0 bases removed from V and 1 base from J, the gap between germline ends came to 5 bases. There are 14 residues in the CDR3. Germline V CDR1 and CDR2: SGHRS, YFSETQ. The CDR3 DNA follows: TGCGCCAGCAGCTTGGAGGGGTCTGGAAACACCATATATTTT. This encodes CASSLEGSGNTIYF.